This T cell receptor beta chain was obtained from a study of CD8+CD57+ T cells in acquired aplastic anemia. TCR beta VDJ and CDR3 profiles were obtained from a genomic DNA template. TCRdb re-called the reads through MiXCR, storing one row per CDR3 protein. The top ten clones hold approximately 15% of a sample with approximately 59,000 distinct CDR3 sequences, roughly three fifths of them seen once. The germline CDR1 and CDR2 sequences are SQVTM and ANQGSEA. The CDR3 spans 12 residues. Trimming pared 4 bases from V and 8 bases from J, leaving 14 bases between. The patients chosen for sequencing had shown expansion of CD8+CD57+ cells (detected by flow cytometry). Within the sample, this clonotype is medium-sized.

This sequence joins TRBV29-1 and TRBJ1-2; a possible D gene is TRBD1 (5 bases). This clonotype originated in a human donor with aplastic anemia. Sequencing was done on a sample of sorted CD4+, CD8+, or CD8+CD57+ T cells (not recorded which) from PBMCs. In DNA, the CDR3 is TGCAGCGTTGGGCCCAGGGCCGAGGGCTACACCTTC. Its translation is CSVGPRAEGYTF. Supplemented by reference TRBV29-1 and TRBJ1-2, the full variable domain reads SAVISQKPSRDICQRGTSLTIQCQVDSQVTMMFWYRQQPGQSLTLIATANQGSEATYESGFVIDKFPISRPNLTFSTLTVSNMSPEDSSIYLCSVGPRAEGYTFGSGTRLTVV.